This T cell receptor beta chain was retrieved from a study of PD-L1 blockade in urothelial cancer. Study summary: The analyses of blood took place 3 weeks (second dose) and 6 weeks after treatment start. General observations from the study: Enhanced expansion of tumor-associated blood clones at 3 weeks characterized durable-benefit patients.

Trimming removed 6 bases from V and 6 bases from J; junction bases left unmatched: 7. Germline values: CDR1 SGHVS, CDR2 FQNEAQ. The CDR3 is 15 amino acids. Time point indicated: peripheral blood 6 weeks after treatment start. Sequenced by immunoSEQ multiplex PCR; TCRdb stores in-frame clones only, minus some. The sample yields tens of thousands of clones, 85% seen once. Details on this clone: The antigen remains unidentified.

Sequenced here: PBMCs, sampled around atezolizumab (anti-PD-L1) treatment. The sequence was collected from a man aged 70-80 years with urothelial cancer. The gene calls are TRBV7-8 and TRBJ2-1; 11 bases are a match to TRBD2. CDR3 sequence (DNA): TGTGCCAGCAGGGGTACTAGCGGGAGAAGCAATGAGCAGTTCTTC. The encoded protein is CASRGTSGRSNEQFF.